These 8 T cell receptor beta chains were all obtained from the same sample, sequenced in a study of blood T cell repertoires in COVID-19. Data came from immunoSEQ multiplex PCR; TCRdb stores just in-frame clones and leaves some out. The repertoire has some 230,000 clones, roughly 84% of them found once; the top ten carry around 0.97%. The sample was peripheral blood. Receptors were obtained from a man aged 35 to 55 with acute or convalescent COVID-19.

This clone showed up just a few times. The CDR3 is CASSRGQGSTEAFF. The CDR3 nucleotides read TGTGCCAGCAGCCGAGGACAGGGGAGCACTGAAGCTTTCTTT. V gene TRBV7-3 combines with J gene TRBJ1-1; 9 nucleotides agree with TRBD1. After removal of 5 bases from V and 4 bases from J, the junction contained 5 bases not matched to a gene. The CDR3 covers 14 residues. Germline V gene lookup returns CDR1 SGHTA and CDR2 FQGTGA.

This chain joins TRBV4-1 and TRBJ1-2; a possible D gene is TRBD1 (5 bases). This CDR3 is 17 amino acids long. The germline V gene has CDR1 MGHRA and CDR2 YSYEKL. Deletions cut 4 bases from V and 3 bases from J, with 21 bases between. For the CDR3, the DNA is TGCGCCAGCAGCCCGGGCGGTGGGGGAGGGACGGACTATGGCTACACCTTC. This sequence encodes CASSPGGGGGTDYGYTF.

The CDR3 DNA reads TGCAGCGTTGAAGGAGAGGCAGATACGCAGTATTTT. Its translation: CSVEGEADTQYF. The chain combines TRBV29-1 with TRBJ2-3; no firm D call. The germline CDR1 and CDR2 sequences are SQVTM and ANQGSEA. The CDR3 contains 12 residues. V was pared by 1 base and J by 4 bases, with 6 bases between.

This clone has a single count. The genes are TRBV5-1 and TRBJ2-3; 10 positions agree with TRBD2. The CDR3 extends over 15 amino acids. With V trimmed by 2 bases and J by 1 base, 1 base remained unmatched. CDR1 is SGHRS and CDR2 is YFSETQ in the germline V gene. In DNA form, the CDR3 reads TGCGCCAGCAGCTTCGGACTAGCGGGCACAGATACGCAGTATTTT. It codes for CASSFGLAGTDTQYF. Complete variable domain (other parts from reference TRBV5-1 and TRBJ2-3): KAGVTQTPRYLIKTRGQQVTLSCSPISGHRSVSWYQQTPGQGLQFLFEYFSETQRNKGNFPGRFSGRQFSNSRSEMNVSTLELGDSALYLCASSFGLAGTDTQYFGPGTRLTVL.

This sequence joins TRBV9 and TRBJ2-7, with unresolved D. CDR3 length equals 14 residues. V gave up 1 base and J gave up 4 bases, with 12 bases separating them. Germline V gene data show CDR1 as SGDLS and CDR2 as YYNGEE. The CDR3 sequence is CASSVWAGPYEQYF. CDR3 in DNA: TGTGCCAGCAGCGTATGGGCAGGCCCGTACGAGCAGTACTTC.

This clone showed up just once. The gene calls are TRBV6-2 or TRBV6-3 and TRBJ2-1; 7 bases are shared with TRBD2. The CDR3 is 18 amino acids. J was trimmed by 2 bases and V by 3 bases; bases with no gene match: 13. Germline V lookup: CDR1 MNHEY, CDR2 SVGEGT. Here the CDR3 reads CASSYHPLGRGAYNEQFF. Written as DNA, the CDR3 is TGTGCCAGCAGTTATCACCCCTTGGGGAGGGGCGCCTACAATGAGCAGTTCTTC.

The genes are TRBV5-1 and TRBJ2-7, with unresolved D. CDR3 length: 13 amino acids. Per germline, CDR1 SGHRS and CDR2 YFSETQ. V was pared by 1 base and J by 10 bases, with 15 bases between. CDR3 in amino acids: CASSLQTSSEQYF. The CDR3 DNA sequence: TGCGCCAGCAGCTTGCAGACATCTTCGGAACAGTACTTC.

This chain joins TRBV10-3 and TRBJ2-3, with a possible D match to TRBD2 (6 bases). This CDR3 region has 14 residues. V shed 0 bases and J shed 4 bases, with 8 bases lying between them. CDR1 is ENHRY and CDR2 is SYGVKD in the germline V gene. The CDR3 DNA is TGTGCCATCAGTGAGTCGGCGGGGCCAGATACGCAGTATTTT. This translates into CAISESAGPDTQYF.